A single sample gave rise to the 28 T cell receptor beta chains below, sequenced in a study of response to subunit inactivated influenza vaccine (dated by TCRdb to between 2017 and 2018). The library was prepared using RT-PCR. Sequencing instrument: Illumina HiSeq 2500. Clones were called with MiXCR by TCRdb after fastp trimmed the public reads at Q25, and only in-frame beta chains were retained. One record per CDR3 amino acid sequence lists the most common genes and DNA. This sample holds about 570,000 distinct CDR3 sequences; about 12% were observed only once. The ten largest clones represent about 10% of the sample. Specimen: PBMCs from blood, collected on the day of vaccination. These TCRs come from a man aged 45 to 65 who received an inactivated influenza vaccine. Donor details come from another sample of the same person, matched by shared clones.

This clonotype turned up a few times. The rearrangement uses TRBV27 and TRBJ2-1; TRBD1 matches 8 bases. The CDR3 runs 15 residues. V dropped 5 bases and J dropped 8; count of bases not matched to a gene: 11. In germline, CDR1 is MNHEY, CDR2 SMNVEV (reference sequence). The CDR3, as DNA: TGTGCCAGCAGTCTCTCGACAGGGGCATGGGATGAGCAGTTCTTC. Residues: CASSLSTGAWDEQFF.

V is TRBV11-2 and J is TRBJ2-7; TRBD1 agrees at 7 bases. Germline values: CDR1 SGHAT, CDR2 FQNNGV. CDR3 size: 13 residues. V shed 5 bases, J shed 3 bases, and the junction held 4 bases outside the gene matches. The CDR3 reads CASSRRTGYEQYF. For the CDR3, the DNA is TGTGCCAGCAGCCGCCGGACAGGCTACGAGCAGTACTTC.

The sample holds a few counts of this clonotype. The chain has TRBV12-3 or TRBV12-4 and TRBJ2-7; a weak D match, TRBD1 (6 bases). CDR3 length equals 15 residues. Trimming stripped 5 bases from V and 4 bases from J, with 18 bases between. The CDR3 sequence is CASSAPGHSLYEQYF. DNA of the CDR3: TGTGCCAGCAGTGCCCCGGGACATAGCCTTTACGAGCAGTACTTC.

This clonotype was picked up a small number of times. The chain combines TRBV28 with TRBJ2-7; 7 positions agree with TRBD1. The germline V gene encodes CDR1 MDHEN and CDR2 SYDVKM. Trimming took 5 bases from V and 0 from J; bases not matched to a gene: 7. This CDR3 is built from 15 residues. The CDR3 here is CASSPKDRISYEQYF. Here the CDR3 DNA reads TGTGCCAGCAGTCCAAAGGACAGGATCTCCTACGAGCAGTACTTC. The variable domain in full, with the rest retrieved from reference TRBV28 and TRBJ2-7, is DVKVTQSSRYLVKRTGEKVFLECVQDMDHENMFWYRQDPGLGLRLIYFSYDVKMKEKGDIPEGYSVSREKKERFSLILESASTNQTSMYLCASSPKDRISYEQYFGPGTRLTVT.

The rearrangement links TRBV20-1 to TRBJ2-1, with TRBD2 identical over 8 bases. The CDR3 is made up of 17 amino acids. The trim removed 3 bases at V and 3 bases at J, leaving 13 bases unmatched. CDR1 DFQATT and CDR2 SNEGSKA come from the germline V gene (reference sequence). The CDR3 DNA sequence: TGCAGTGCTAGGGGCACGGGAGGGCTAGCAATCTACAATGAGCAGTTCTTC. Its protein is CSARGTGGLAIYNEQFF.

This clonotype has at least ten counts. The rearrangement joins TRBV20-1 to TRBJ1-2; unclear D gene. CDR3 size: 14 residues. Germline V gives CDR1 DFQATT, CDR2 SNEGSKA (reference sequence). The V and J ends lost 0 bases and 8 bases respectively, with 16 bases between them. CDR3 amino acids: CSARDGKGPSGYTF. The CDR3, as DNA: TGCAGTGCTAGAGATGGGAAGGGTCCGAGCGGCTACACCTTC.

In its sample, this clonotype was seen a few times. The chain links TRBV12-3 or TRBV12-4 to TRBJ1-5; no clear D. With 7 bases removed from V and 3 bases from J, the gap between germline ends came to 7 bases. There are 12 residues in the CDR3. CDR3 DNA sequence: TGTGCCAGCAACATAAACAATCAGCCCCAGCATTTT. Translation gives CASNINNQPQHF.

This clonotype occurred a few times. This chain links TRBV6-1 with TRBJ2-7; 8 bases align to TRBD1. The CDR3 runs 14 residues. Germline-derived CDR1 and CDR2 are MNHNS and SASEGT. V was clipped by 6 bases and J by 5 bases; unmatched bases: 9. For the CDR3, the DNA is TGTGCCAGCAGACGGACAGGGAGAGTCAACGAGCAGTACTTC. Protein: CASRRTGRVNEQYF.

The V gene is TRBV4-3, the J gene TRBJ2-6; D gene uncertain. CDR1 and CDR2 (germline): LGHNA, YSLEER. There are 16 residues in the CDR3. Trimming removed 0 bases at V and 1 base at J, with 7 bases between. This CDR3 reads CASSQELWSGANVLTF. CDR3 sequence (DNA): TGCGCCAGCAGCCAAGAACTATGGTCTGGGGCCAACGTCCTGACTTTC.

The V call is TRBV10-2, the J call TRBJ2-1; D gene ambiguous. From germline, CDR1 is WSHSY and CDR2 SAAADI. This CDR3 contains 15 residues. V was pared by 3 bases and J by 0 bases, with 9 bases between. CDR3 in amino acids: CASSDSGFSYNEQFF. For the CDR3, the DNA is TGCGCCAGCAGTGATTCCGGTTTCTCCTACAATGAGCAGTTCTTC.

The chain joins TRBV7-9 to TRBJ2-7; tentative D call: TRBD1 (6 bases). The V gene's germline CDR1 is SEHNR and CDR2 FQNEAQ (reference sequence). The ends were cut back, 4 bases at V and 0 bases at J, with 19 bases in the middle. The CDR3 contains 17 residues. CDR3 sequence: CASSYPRTEGVSYEQYF. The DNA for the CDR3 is TGTGCCAGCAGCTACCCGAGGACAGAAGGAGTCTCCTACGAGCAGTACTTC.

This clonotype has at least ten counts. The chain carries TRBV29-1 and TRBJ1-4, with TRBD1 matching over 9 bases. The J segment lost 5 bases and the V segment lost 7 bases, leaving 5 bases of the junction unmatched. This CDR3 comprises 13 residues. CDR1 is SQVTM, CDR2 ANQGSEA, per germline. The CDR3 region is CSAVTGGNEKLFF. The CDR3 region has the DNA TGCAGCGCCGTGACAGGGGGGAATGAAAAACTGTTTTTT. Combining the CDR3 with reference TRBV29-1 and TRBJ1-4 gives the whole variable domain SAVISQKPSRDICQRGTSLTIQCQVDSQVTMMFWYRQQPGQSLTLIATANQGSEATYESGFVIDKFPISRPNLTFSTLTVSNMSPEDSSIYLCSAVTGGNEKLFFGSGTQLSVL.

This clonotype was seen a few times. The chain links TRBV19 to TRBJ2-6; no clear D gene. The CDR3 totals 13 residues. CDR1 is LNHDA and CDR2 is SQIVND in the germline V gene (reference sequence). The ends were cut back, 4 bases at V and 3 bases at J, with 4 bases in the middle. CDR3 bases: TGTGCCAGTAGTACCGGTGGGGCCAACGTCCTGACTTTC. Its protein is CASSTGGANVLTF. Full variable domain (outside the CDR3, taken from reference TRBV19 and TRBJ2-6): DGGITQSPKYLFRKEGQNVTLSCEQNLNHDAMYWYRQDPGQGLRLIYYSQIVNDFQKGDIAEGYSVSREKKESFPLTVTSAQKNPTAFYLCASSTGGANVLTFGAGSRLTVL.

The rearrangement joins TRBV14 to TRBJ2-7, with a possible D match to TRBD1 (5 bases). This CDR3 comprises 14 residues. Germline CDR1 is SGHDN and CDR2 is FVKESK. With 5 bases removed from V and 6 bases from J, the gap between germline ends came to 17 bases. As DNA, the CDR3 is TGTGCCAGCAGCTCGGTTTTTAAAGGGGCCGAGCAGTACTTC. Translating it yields CASSSVFKGAEQYF.

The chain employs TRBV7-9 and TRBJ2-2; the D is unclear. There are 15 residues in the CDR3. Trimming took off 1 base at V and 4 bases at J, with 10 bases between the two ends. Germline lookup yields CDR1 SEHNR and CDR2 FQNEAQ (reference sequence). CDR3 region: CASSLEGRFTGELFF. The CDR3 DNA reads TGTGCCAGCAGCTTAGAGGGCAGATTCACCGGGGAGCTGTTTTTT.

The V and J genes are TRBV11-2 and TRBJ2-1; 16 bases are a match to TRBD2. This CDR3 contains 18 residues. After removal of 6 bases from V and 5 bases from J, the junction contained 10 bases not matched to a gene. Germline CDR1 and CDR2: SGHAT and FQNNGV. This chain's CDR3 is CASRRTGTSGGADNEQFF. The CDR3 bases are TGTGCCAGCAGAAGAACCGGGACTAGCGGGGGGGCGGACAATGAGCAGTTCTTC.

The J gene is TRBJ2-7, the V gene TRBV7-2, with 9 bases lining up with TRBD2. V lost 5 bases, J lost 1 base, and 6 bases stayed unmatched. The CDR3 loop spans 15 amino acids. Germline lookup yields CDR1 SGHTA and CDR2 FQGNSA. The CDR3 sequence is CASSQSSGTSYEQYF. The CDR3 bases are TGTGCCAGCAGCCAATCTAGCGGGACGTCCTACGAGCAGTACTTC.

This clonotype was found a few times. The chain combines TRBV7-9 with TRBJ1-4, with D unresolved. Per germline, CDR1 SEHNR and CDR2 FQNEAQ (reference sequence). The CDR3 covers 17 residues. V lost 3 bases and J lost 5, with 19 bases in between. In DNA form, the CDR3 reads TGTGCCAGCAGCTTTGATCAGTTGTATAGCCGAAATGAAAAACTGTTTTTT. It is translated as CASSFDQLYSRNEKLFF.

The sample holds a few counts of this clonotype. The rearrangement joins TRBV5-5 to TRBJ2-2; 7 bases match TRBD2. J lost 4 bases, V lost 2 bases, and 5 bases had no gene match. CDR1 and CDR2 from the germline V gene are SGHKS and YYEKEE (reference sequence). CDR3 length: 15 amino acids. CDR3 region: CASSFQAGITGELFF. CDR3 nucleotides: TGTGCCAGCAGCTTCCAAGCGGGGATCACCGGGGAGCTGTTTTTT.

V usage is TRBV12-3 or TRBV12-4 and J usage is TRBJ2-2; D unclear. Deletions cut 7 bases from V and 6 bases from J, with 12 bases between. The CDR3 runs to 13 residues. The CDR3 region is CASTFWESGELFF. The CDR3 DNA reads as TGTGCCAGCACTTTTTGGGAATCCGGGGAGCTGTTTTTT.

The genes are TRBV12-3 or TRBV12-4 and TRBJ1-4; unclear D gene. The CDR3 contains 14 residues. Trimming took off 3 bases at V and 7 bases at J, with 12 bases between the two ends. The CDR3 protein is CASSFRRGGEKLFF. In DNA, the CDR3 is TGTGCCAGCAGTTTTCGGCGGGGTGGTGAAAAACTGTTTTTT.

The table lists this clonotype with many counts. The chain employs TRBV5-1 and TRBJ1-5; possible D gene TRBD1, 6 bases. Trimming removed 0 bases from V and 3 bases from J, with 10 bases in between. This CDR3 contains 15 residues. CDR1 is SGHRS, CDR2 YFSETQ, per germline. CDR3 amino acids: CASSLDGQFNQPQHF. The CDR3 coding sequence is TGCGCCAGCAGCTTGGACGGACAGTTCAATCAGCCCCAGCATTTT.

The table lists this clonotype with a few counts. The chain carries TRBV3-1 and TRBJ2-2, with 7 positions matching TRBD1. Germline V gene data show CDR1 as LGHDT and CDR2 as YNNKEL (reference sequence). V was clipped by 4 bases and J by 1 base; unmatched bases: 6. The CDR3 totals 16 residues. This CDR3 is CASSPRGRLNTGELFF. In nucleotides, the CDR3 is TGTGCCAGCAGCCCGAGGGGGCGCCTGAACACCGGGGAGCTGTTTTTT.

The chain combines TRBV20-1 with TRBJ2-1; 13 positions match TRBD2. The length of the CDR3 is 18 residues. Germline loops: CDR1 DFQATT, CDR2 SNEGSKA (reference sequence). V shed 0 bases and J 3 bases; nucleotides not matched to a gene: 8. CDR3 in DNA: TGCAGTGCTAGAGATCCGGGACTAGCGGGACCGGTCTACAATGAGCAGTTCTTC. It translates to CSARDPGLAGPVYNEQFF.

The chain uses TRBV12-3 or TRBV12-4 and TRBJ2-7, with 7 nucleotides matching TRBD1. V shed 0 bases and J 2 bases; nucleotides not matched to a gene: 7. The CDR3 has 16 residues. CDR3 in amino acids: CASSLARGQRPYEQYF. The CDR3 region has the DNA TGTGCCAGCAGTTTAGCGAGGGGACAGCGGCCCTACGAGCAGTACTTC.

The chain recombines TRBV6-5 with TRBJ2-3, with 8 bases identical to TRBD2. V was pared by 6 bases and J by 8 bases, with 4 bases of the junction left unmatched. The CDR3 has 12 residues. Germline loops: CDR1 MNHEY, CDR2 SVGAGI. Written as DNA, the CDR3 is TGTGCCAGCAGGGCCGGGGGGGGTACGCAGTATTTT. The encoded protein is CASRAGGGTQYF.

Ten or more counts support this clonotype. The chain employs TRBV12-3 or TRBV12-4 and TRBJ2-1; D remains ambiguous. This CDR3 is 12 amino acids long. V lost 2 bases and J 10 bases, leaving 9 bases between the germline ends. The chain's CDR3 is CASSLNPVEQFF. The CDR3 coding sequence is TGTGCCAGCAGTTTAAATCCTGTGGAGCAGTTCTTC.

The CDR3 sequence: CASSPDRVSGYTF. Here the CDR3 DNA reads TGTGCCAGCAGTCCTGACAGGGTGAGTGGCTACACCTTC. The chain has TRBV12-3 or TRBV12-4 and TRBJ1-2; TRBD1 matches at 7 bases. This CDR3 has 13 amino acids. Trimming at V came to 5 bases and at J to 7 bases, leaving 7 bases not matched to a gene.